One and the same sample provided the 12 T cell receptor beta chains below, sequenced in a study of T cells in Graves' hyperthyroidism and ophthalmopathy. Amplified TCR beta CDR3 regions derived from RNA transcripts. First-round RT-PCR with HTBI primers amplified the TCR CDR3 region. TCRdb passed the multiplex PCR reads through MiXCR, listing each CDR3 protein once. The table records about 400,000 distinct CDR3 sequences, about an eighth of them present only once. What was sequenced was blood. These receptors all stem from a woman younger than 30 with Graves' hyperthyroidism.

This clonotype showed up just a few times. The rearrangement joins TRBV4-1 to TRBJ2-5; no firm D call. The germline V gene has CDR1 MGHRA and CDR2 YSYEKL. This CDR3 region has 15 residues. V lost 0 bases and J 1 base, leaving 9 bases between the germline ends. The chain's CDR3 is CASSQDGIVQETQYF. Here the CDR3 DNA reads TGCGCCAGCAGCCAAGATGGAATAGTCCAAGAGACCCAGTACTTC.

V and J are TRBV7-3 and TRBJ2-3; 9 nucleotides agree with TRBD2. The germline gives CDR1 SGHTA, CDR2 FQGTGA. V trimming: 1 base; J trimming: 3 bases; junction bases outside the gene matches: 5. The CDR3 extends over 16 amino acids. CDR3 in amino acids: CASSLRREGRTDTQYF. CDR3 in DNA: TGTGCCAGCAGCTTAAGGCGGGAGGGCCGGACAGATACGCAGTATTTT.

The table lists this clonotype with a few counts. V is TRBV7-3 and J is TRBJ2-3; 9 nucleotides align to TRBD2. The CDR3 runs to 15 residues. J was trimmed by 5 bases and V by 5 bases; bases with no gene match: 8. Germline-derived CDR1 and CDR2 are SGHTA and FQGTGA. CDR3 protein: CASSASGTIGDTQYF. The CDR3 DNA reads as TGTGCCAGCAGCGCTAGCGGGACGATAGGAGATACGCAGTATTTT.

The chain has TRBV3-1 and TRBJ2-5; 10 bases agree with TRBD2. Germline V gene lookup returns CDR1 LGHDT and CDR2 YNNKEL (reference sequence). The V gene end was trimmed by 5 bases and the J gene end by 4 bases; junction bases not matched to a gene: 7. CDR3 size: 15 residues. The CDR3 DNA is TGTGCCAGCAGCTTAGGACTAGCGGACGTAGAGACCCAGTACTTC. Translating it yields CASSLGLADVETQYF.

This clonotype was seen only a few times. V is TRBV14 and J is TRBJ1-2; 8 bases are a match to TRBD1. Trimming at V came to 3 bases and at J to 7 bases, leaving 10 bases not matched to a gene. This CDR3 spans 15 amino acids. Germline V CDR1 and CDR2: SGHDN, FVKESK. The CDR3 DNA sequence: TGTGCCAGCAGCCATTTTCCAGGGGGCCAGAGTGGCTACACCTTC. Translation gives CASSHFPGGQSGYTF.

This clonotype came up a few times. The chain joins TRBV6-2 or TRBV6-3 to TRBJ1-5; no reliable D call. V was clipped by 6 bases and J by 5 bases, with 5 bases between them. Germline V gives CDR1 MNHEY, CDR2 SVGEGT. The CDR3 is 11 residues long. The CDR3 region is CASSGYQPQHF. The CDR3 DNA follows: TGTGCCAGCAGCGGGTATCAGCCCCAGCATTTT.

This clonotype was observed many times. This rearrangement joins TRBV6-1 to TRBJ1-5; 10 nucleotides match TRBD1. Germline V CDR1 and CDR2: MNHNS, SASEGT. The CDR3 spans 18 residues. V was pared by 4 bases and J by 0 bases, with 9 bases of the junction left unmatched. This CDR3 reads CASSGRTGGIDSNQPQHF. CDR3 in DNA: TGTGCCAGCAGTGGGAGGACAGGGGGAATAGATAGCAATCAGCCCCAGCATTTT.

V usage is TRBV19 and J usage is TRBJ2-7; possible D gene TRBD1, 5 bases. Germline CDR1 reads LNHDA; CDR2 reads SQIVND (reference sequence). The CDR3 consists of 16 residues. Trimming cost V 0 bases and J 0 bases, with 12 bases left between them. This CDR3 reads CASSIDLQESSYEQYF. The CDR3, as DNA: TGTGCCAGTAGTATAGATCTACAGGAAAGCTCCTACGAGCAGTACTTC.

V usage is TRBV6-2 or TRBV6-3 and J usage is TRBJ2-3, with a weak D call TRBD1 (6 bases). Germline lookup yields CDR1 MNHEY and CDR2 SVGEGT. V dropped 8 bases and J dropped 1 base, with 16 bases sitting between them. CDR3 size: 15 residues. Here the CDR3 reads CASVQGILGTDTQYF. The CDR3 coding sequence is TGTGCCAGCGTCCAGGGGATCCTTGGCACAGATACGCAGTATTTT.

This clonotype was counted only a few times. Being one base from a much bigger clone, this may be a read error. The V gene is TRBV12-3 or TRBV12-4, the J gene TRBJ1-1, with D perhaps TRBD1 (5 bases). This CDR3 has 12 amino acids. The V end lost 5 bases, the J end lost 6 bases, and 10 bases lay between the germline ends. The CDR3 sequence: CASSLWGSEAFF. In DNA, the CDR3 is TGTGCCAGCAGTCTTTGGGGCTCTGAAGCTTTCTTT.

This clonotype showed up just a few times. In nucleotides, the CDR3 is TGTGCCAGCAGTTTCGAAGGACCCCGAGCCCTAAATGAGCAGTTCTTC. Protein: CASSFEGPRALNEQFF. The chain uses TRBV6-5 and TRBJ2-1; no clear D. Trimming shortened V by 4 bases and J by 7 bases, and 20 bases separated the two germline ends. Germline values: CDR1 MNHEY, CDR2 SVGAGI. This CDR3 region has 16 residues.

There are many counts of this clonotype. The junction departs from germline at one end; a sequencing error may be responsible. The chain is built from TRBV7-7 and TRBJ2-3; no definite D call. The CDR3 has 14 residues. Germline V CDR1 and CDR2: SSHAT, FNYEAQ (reference sequence). The CDR3 nucleotides read TGTGCTAGCAGCCCCGATGTAGGCGCAGATACGCAGTATTTT. Amino acids: CASSPDVGADTQYF.